This T cell receptor beta chain comes out of a study of regulatory and conventional T cells in RAG deficiency. Whole-study findings and limits: Shannon entropy was markedly lower and Simpson indices higher in RAG-deficient patients than control T-cell subsets. Omenn patients showed >85% Treg-Tconv overlap and shorter CDR3 lengths.

Details on this clone: Its antigen is as yet unknown.

The V and J ends lost 8 bases and 0 bases, in that order; junction bases with no gene match: 15. Germline CDR1 MNHEY, CDR2 SMNVEV (reference sequence). The CDR3 spans 18 residues. Here immunoSEQ multiplex PCR was the method, and the copy in TCRdb shows in-frame clones only, minus some. The sample comprises some 21,000 clones, nearly 96% of which are singletons, and 1% to 1.5% rests with the top ten. The sorted conventional CD4+ T cells were CD25-low and CD127-high, with genomic DNA sequenced. The sample was also reused in another study, on regulatory T cells. In that study: Primers: 52 TRBV forward and 13 TRBJ reverse. Patient repertoires had restricted TRB V-J pairs and skewed V and J usage, most in Tregs.

J is TRBJ2-1 and V is TRBV27; 8 bases fit TRBD2. The source is a human donor in good health. The specimen was CD25- CD4+ T cells sorted from blood. CDR3 in amino acids: CASLLTSGGVSSYNEQFF. The CDR3 coding sequence is TGTGCCAGCCTCTTAACGTCGGGGGGGGTCAGCTCCTACAATGAGCAGTTCTTC.